The 2 T cell receptor beta chains reported below all come from one sample, sequenced in a study of blood T cell repertoires in COVID-19. TCRdb's table, derived via immunoSEQ multiplex PCR, lists solely in-frame clones and lacks some. In the table there are approximately 240,000 clones, about 90% of which are singletons. The material sequenced was peripheral blood. The source is a man aged 30 to 39 with COVID-19, enrolled during active disease.

The chain couples TRBV14 to TRBJ1-1; the D is unclear. Trimming stripped 0 bases from V and 6 bases from J, with 17 bases between. Germline V gives CDR1 SGHDN, CDR2 FVKESK. The CDR3 sequence is 16 residues long. In DNA form, the CDR3 reads TGTGCCAGCAGCCAAGACGCCGAGAAATTTTACGCTGAAGCTTTCTTT. Its translation: CASSQDAEKFYAEAFF.

This clone was seen only once. The chain joins TRBV19 to TRBJ2-3; the match to TRBD2 covers 9 bases. V gave up 5 bases and J gave up 2 bases; unmatched junction bases: 11. CDR1 and CDR2 (germline): LNHDA, SQIVND (reference sequence). The CDR3 length is 17 residues. The DNA of the CDR3 is TGTGCCAGTAGTTATCGCGGGGGGGGGTCCCCCACAGATACGCAGTATTTT. This sequence encodes CASSYRGGGSPTDTQYF.